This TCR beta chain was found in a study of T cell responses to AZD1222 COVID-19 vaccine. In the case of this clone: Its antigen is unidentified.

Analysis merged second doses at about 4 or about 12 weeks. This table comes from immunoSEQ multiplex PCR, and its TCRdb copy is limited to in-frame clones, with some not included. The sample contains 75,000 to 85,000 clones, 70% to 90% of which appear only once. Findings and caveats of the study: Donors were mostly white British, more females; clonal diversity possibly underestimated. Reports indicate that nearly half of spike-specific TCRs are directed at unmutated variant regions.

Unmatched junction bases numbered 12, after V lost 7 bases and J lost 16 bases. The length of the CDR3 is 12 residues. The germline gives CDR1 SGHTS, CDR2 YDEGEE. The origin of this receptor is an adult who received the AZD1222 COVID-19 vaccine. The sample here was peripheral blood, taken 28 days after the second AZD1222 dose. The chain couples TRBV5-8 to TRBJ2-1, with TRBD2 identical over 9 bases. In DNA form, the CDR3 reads TGTGCCAGCGCTACACTGGCGGGGGGGATTTTCTTC. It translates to CASATLAGGIFF.